The T cell receptor beta chain described here comes from a study of CD8 T cells in Susac syndrome. Control patients had untreated stable or active relapsing-remitting multiple sclerosis by revised McDonald criteria. With random hexamers, reverse transcription was performed on about 0.5 to 1 ug of RNA. MiXCR was run by TCRdb on the immunoSEQ multiplex PCR reads, yielding one entry per CDR3 protein. The sample comprises some 300,000 distinct CDR3 sequences, 89% of which are singletons, and around 0.18% rests with the top ten. Trimming shortened V by 4 bases and J by 8 bases, and 23 bases separated the two germline ends. Germline loops: CDR1 LNHNV, CDR2 YYDKDF (reference sequence). The CDR3 loop spans 16 amino acids.

The clonotype was recovered from a human donor with multiple sclerosis. The chain combines TRBV15 with TRBJ1-2; possible D gene TRBD1, 5 bases. Sequencing input: CD8+ T cells from PBMCs. For the CDR3, the DNA is TGTGCCACCAGCATCCCCCGGGCAGGGACCTTAGGAGGCTACACCTTC. It yields the protein CATSIPRAGTLGGYTF.